This TCR beta chain was identified during a study of cytomegalovirus exposure and HLA in healthy donors. Findings and caveats of the study: Indistinguishability led to the exclusion of some V segments, TRBV6-2 and TRBV6-3 included. Earlier analysis found most TCR beta V segments productive about 90% or about 30% of the time. With later analysis, a missense DCLRE1C variant became linked to TCR beta V- and J-gene trimming.

PCR primers comprised 60 Vbeta and 13 Jbeta primers. Generated by immunoSEQ multiplex PCR, the TCRdb table keeps only in-frame clones and is missing some. The sample records some 110,000 clones, around 62% being singletons. This clone was recorded a few times. Its antigen is undetermined. In germline, CDR1 is SGHAT, CDR2 FQNNGV. The CDR3 is 13 amino acids. With 1 base removed from V and 1 base from J, the gap between germline ends came to 4 bases. This sequence was found in a woman aged 40 to 49 in good health and CMV-seropositive. V is TRBV11-2 and J is TRBJ2-5, with D uncertain. Material: PBMCs. In DNA, the CDR3 is TGTGCCAGCAGCTTAGGAGTCCAAGAGACCCAGTACTTC. Translation: CASSLGVQETQYF.